Shown below are 29 T cell receptor beta chains from a single sample sequenced in a study of cytomegalovirus exposure and HLA in healthy donors. A multiplex PCR was run with 60 Vbeta primers and 13 Jbeta primers. Libraries were prepared by immunoSEQ multiplex PCR; TCRdb keeps only in-frame clonotypes and omits some of them. Of 80,000 to 100,000 clones listed, around 70% are singletons. Sequencing was done on a sample of PBMCs. All receptors derive from a female donor in good health and CMV-seronegative.

This clone was picked up one time. J is TRBJ1-4 and V is TRBV11-2, with 7 bases fitting TRBD1. This CDR3 is 16 amino acids long. The ends lost 7 bases at V and 6 bases at J; junction bases unmatched: 14. Germline V gene sequence: CDR1 SGHAT, CDR2 FQNNGV. The CDR3 region is CASTPVEGAGYEKLFF. The CDR3 nucleotides read TGTGCCAGCACCCCGGTAGAGGGGGCAGGTTATGAAAAACTGTTTTTT.

The chain has TRBV2 and TRBJ2-1; D unclear. CDR3 length: 15 residues. The ends were cut back, 6 bases at V and 4 bases at J, with 16 bases in the middle. The germline V gene encodes CDR1 SNHLY and CDR2 FYNNEI. CDR3 amino acids: CASSPIEMRYNEQFF. The CDR3 region has the DNA TGTGCCAGCAGCCCTATCGAGATGAGATACAATGAGCAGTTCTTC.

This chain's CDR3 is CASSLDRKREKLFF. In DNA form, the CDR3 reads TGTGCCAGCAGTCTGGACAGGAAACGGGAAAAACTGTTTTTT. V usage is TRBV28 and J usage is TRBJ1-4, with TRBD1 matching 7 bases. Looked up from germline, CDR1 is MDHEN and CDR2 is SYDVKM. The CDR3 loop spans 14 amino acids. The J segment lost 8 bases and the V segment lost 5 bases, leaving 8 bases of the junction unmatched.

This chain links TRBV7-6 with TRBJ2-3; 13 nucleotides align to TRBD2. Trimming at V came to 5 bases and at J to 5 bases, leaving 4 bases not matched to a gene. Germline-derived CDR1 and CDR2 are SGHVS and FNYEAQ. The CDR3 extends over 15 amino acids. CDR3 DNA: TGTGCCAGCAGCCCCCGGACTAGCGGGGGAGATACGCAGTATTTT. As protein: CASSPRTSGGDTQYF.

V and J are TRBV5-6 and TRBJ2-7; D is possibly TRBD2 (7 bases). In germline, CDR1 is SGHDT, CDR2 YYEEEE. V was pared by 4 bases and J by 4 bases, with 18 bases between. The CDR3 loop spans 15 amino acids. The chain's CDR3 is CASSPPGGAGYEQYF. The CDR3 DNA is TGTGCCAGCAGCCCGCCGGGGGGCGCAGGGTACGAGCAGTACTTC.

The chain carries TRBV19 and TRBJ1-2; D ambiguous. With 3 bases removed from V and 2 bases from J, the gap between germline ends came to 7 bases. The CDR3 consists of 13 residues. Germline CDR1 and CDR2: LNHDA and SQIVND (reference sequence). The CDR3 here is CASSMLPNYGYTF. The CDR3, as DNA: TGTGCCAGTAGTATGCTACCCAACTATGGCTACACCTTC.

V gene TRBV14 combines with J gene TRBJ1-1; perhaps TRBD1 as D (5 bases). Germline CDR1 reads SGHDN; CDR2 reads FVKESK. With 4 bases removed from V and 2 bases from J, the gap between germline ends came to 11 bases. This CDR3 region has 14 residues. The CDR3 region is CASSRQFFNTEAFF. The CDR3 region has the DNA TGTGCCAGCAGCCGACAGTTTTTCAACACTGAAGCTTTCTTT.

Regarding this clone: Additional DNA sequences in this sample encode the identical CDR3. The chain employs TRBV27 and TRBJ2-3; 13 bases fit TRBD2. Trimming took 5 bases from V and 3 from J; bases not matched to a gene: 5. The germline CDR1 and CDR2 sequences are MNHEY and SMNVEV (reference sequence). The CDR3 runs to 16 residues. The CDR3 loop reads CASSPLLAGGTDTQYF. CDR3 in DNA: TGTGCCAGCAGTCCTCTACTAGCGGGAGGGACAGATACGCAGTATTTT.

CDR3 loop: CASSYNTPRDTQYF. The CDR3 bases are TGCGCCAGCAGCTACAACACACCTAGAGATACGCAGTATTTT. The gene calls are TRBV5-1 and TRBJ2-3; unclear D gene. This CDR3 comprises 14 residues. Germline CDR1 reads SGHRS; CDR2 reads YFSETQ. Deletions cut 3 bases from V and 5 bases from J, with 13 bases between.

This clone was picked up a small number of times. The V gene is TRBV9, the J gene TRBJ1-5; D remains unclear. The V end lost 3 bases, the J end lost 5 bases, and 12 bases lay between the germline ends. CDR1 is SGDLS and CDR2 is YYNGEE in the germline V gene. The CDR3 spans 14 residues. CDR3 residues: CASSADSLHQPQHF. The CDR3 DNA reads as TGTGCCAGCAGCGCTGACTCCTTGCATCAGCCCCAGCATTTT.

This rearrangement joins TRBV7-2 to TRBJ1-5, with a weak D call TRBD1 (6 bases). Germline-derived CDR1 and CDR2 are SGHTA and FQGNSA. V dropped 5 bases and J dropped 3 bases, with 11 bases sitting between them. This CDR3 region has 14 residues. The chain's CDR3 is CASSLRQVNQPQHF. The CDR3 DNA is TGTGCCAGCAGCCTCCGACAGGTCAATCAGCCCCAGCATTTT. The full variable domain, completed using reference TRBV7-2 and TRBJ1-5, is GAGVSQSPSNKVTEKGKDVELRCDPISGHTALYWYRQSLGQGLEFLIYFQGNSAPDKSGLPSDRFSAERTGGSVSTLTIQRTQQEDSAVYLCASSLRQVNQPQHFGDGTRLSIL.

This sequence joins TRBV6-5 and TRBJ1-3; D is ambiguous. From germline, CDR1 is MNHEY and CDR2 SVGAGI. The V and J ends lost 3 bases and 0 bases respectively, with 9 bases between them. The CDR3 is made up of 15 amino acids. CDR3 in amino acids: CASSYFGLSGNTIYF. CDR3 DNA sequence: TGTGCCAGCAGTTATTTTGGGCTCTCTGGAAACACCATATATTTT.

The table lists this clone with a few counts. This sequence joins TRBV27 and TRBJ2-3, with TRBD1 as a possible D gene (5 bases). The CDR3 spans 15 residues. CDR1 and CDR2 from the germline V gene are MNHEY and SMNVEV (reference sequence). V lost 5 bases, J lost 1 base, and 13 bases lay in between. CDR3 bases: TGTGCCAGCAGTCCCAGGGCCCGGGGCACAGATACGCAGTATTTT. Translation: CASSPRARGTDTQYF.

The chain recombines TRBV5-1 with TRBJ1-1; TRBD1 might be the D (6 bases). Looked up from germline, CDR1 is SGHRS and CDR2 is YFSETQ. Deletions cut 3 bases from V and 11 bases from J, with 20 bases between. The CDR3 sequence is 14 residues long. CDR3 sequence (DNA): TGCGCCAGCAGCTCCAATCTGGGGCAGGGGCGGGCTTTCTTT. Its protein is CASSSNLGQGRAFF.

CDR3 residues: CASSSETGYEKLFF. The CDR3 region has the DNA TGTGCCAGCAGCTCCGAAACAGGGTATGAAAAACTGTTTTTT. The genes are TRBV6-6 and TRBJ1-4; tentative D call: TRBD1 (6 bases). CDR1 and CDR2 from the germline V gene are MNHNY and SVGAGI (reference sequence). CDR3 length: 14 amino acids. Trimming stripped 6 bases from V and 6 bases from J, with 14 bases between.

The chain links TRBV12-5 to TRBJ1-6, with TRBD1 as a possible D gene (5 bases). The CDR3 runs 15 residues. The V end lost 7 bases, the J end lost 4 bases, and 14 bases lay between the germline ends. Germline V gives CDR1 LGHNT, CDR2 FRNRAP. The CDR3 region has the DNA TGTGCTAGTGCCCAGGGCGCAGGGTATAATTCACCCCTCCACTTT. The encoded protein is CASAQGAGYNSPLHF.

The chain combines TRBV25-1 with TRBJ2-1, with a possible D match to TRBD2 (5 bases). The CDR3 extends over 14 amino acids. The ends were cut back, 6 bases at V and 4 bases at J, with 13 bases in the middle. Germline CDR1 MGHDK, CDR2 SYGVNS. The CDR3 region is CASRRVGTYNEQFF. The CDR3 bases are TGTGCCAGCAGGAGGGTAGGTACATACAATGAGCAGTTCTTC.

The chain combines TRBV11-3 with TRBJ2-7, with a possible D match to TRBD2 (7 bases). V lost 5 bases to trimming and J lost 3 bases, with 23 bases between them. Germline CDR1 is SGHNT and CDR2 is YENEEA. CDR3 length: 17 residues. As DNA, the CDR3 is TGTGCCAGCAGCCCGCACCCATTAGGGGGGGTAAGCTACGAGCAGTACTTC. As protein: CASSPHPLGGVSYEQYF.

This clone was found a few times. The rearrangement uses TRBV6-1 and TRBJ2-2; D not certain. The CDR3 sequence is 14 residues long. V was clipped by 5 bases and J by 3 bases, with 10 bases between them. The V gene's germline CDR1 is MNHNS and CDR2 SASEGT. The CDR3 spells CASSSDTYTGELFF. DNA of the CDR3: TGTGCCAGCAGTTCCGACACTTACACCGGGGAGCTGTTTTTT.

This chain joins TRBV6-6 and TRBJ2-6, with D possibly being TRBD1 (5 bases). This CDR3 has 15 amino acids. V was clipped by 5 bases and J by 0 bases, with 8 bases between them. CDR1 and CDR2 (germline): MNHNY, SVGAGI (reference sequence). The CDR3 bases are TGTGCCAGCAGTCTGACAGTCTCTGGGGCCAACGTCCTGACTTTC. Its protein product is CASSLTVSGANVLTF.

The rearrangement links TRBV25-1 to TRBJ2-3; 10 bases are shared with TRBD2. J was trimmed by 3 bases and V by 4 bases; bases with no gene match: 1. The CDR3 loop spans 14 amino acids. The germline gives CDR1 MGHDK, CDR2 SYGVNS. CDR3 region: CASSASGSTDTQYF. CDR3 DNA: TGTGCCAGCAGTGCTAGCGGGAGTACAGATACGCAGTATTTT.

DNA for the CDR3: TGTGCCAGCAGTTCCAGCGGGATCCGCACAGATACGCAGTATTTT. Amino acids: CASSSSGIRTDTQYF. The chain uses TRBV6-5 and TRBJ2-3; 7 nucleotides match TRBD2. From germline, CDR1 is MNHEY and CDR2 SVGAGI. After removal of 4 bases from V and 1 base from J, the junction contained 5 bases not matched to a gene. This CDR3 is 15 amino acids long.

The V and J genes are TRBV19 and TRBJ1-1; TRBD1 might be the D (5 bases). CDR1 LNHDA and CDR2 SQIVND come from the germline V gene (reference sequence). The CDR3 length is 15 residues. Trimming removed 3 bases from V and 4 bases from J, with 15 bases in between. CDR3 DNA sequence: TGTGCCAGTAGTATGGAGGGGTTTCGCAGCACTGAAGCTTTCTTT. Its protein is CASSMEGFRSTEAFF.

This clone was observed once. This chain links TRBV9 with TRBJ2-5, with D perhaps TRBD2 (5 bases). Germline loops: CDR1 SGDLS, CDR2 YYNGEE. CDR3 length: 12 amino acids. Trimming left V 5 bases short and J 9 bases short, with 14 bases between. In DNA form, the CDR3 reads TGTGCCAGCAGTCCAGGCAACGGGGCCCAGTACTTC. As protein: CASSPGNGAQYF.

The chain joins TRBV28 to TRBJ2-7; D uncertain. CDR3 length equals 14 residues. V was clipped by 2 bases and J by 3 bases, with 11 bases between them. Germline V gene data show CDR1 as MDHEN and CDR2 as SYDVKM. The CDR3 DNA follows: TGTGCCAGCAGTTTAGGAGTAGTGAGCTACGAGCAGTACTTC. Residues: CASSLGVVSYEQYF.

This chain connects TRBV30 to TRBJ2-1, with 12 bases that match TRBD2. The V gene end was trimmed by 3 bases and the J gene end by 5 bases; junction bases not matched to a gene: 8. The CDR3 contains 16 residues. Germline loops: CDR1 GTSNPN, CDR2 SVGIG (reference sequence). DNA of the CDR3: TGTGCCTGGAGCGCCGGACTAGCGGGGCCCCACAATGAGCAGTTCTTC. Amino acid sequence: CAWSAGLAGPHNEQFF.

The chain joins TRBV2 to TRBJ2-7; 10 nucleotides line up with TRBD2. CDR1 is SNHLY, CDR2 FYNNEI, per germline. The length of the CDR3 is 14 residues. V shed 4 bases, J shed 3 bases, and the junction held 3 bases outside the gene matches. The CDR3 loop reads CASSGGLANYEQYF. Here the CDR3 DNA reads TGTGCCAGCAGTGGGGGACTAGCGAACTACGAGCAGTACTTC.

In regard to this clone: One junction end does not reproduce the germline sequence, and a read error may be involved. This chain uses TRBV7-9 with TRBJ1-2; 10 positions agree with TRBD1. Germline CDR1 reads SEHNR; CDR2 reads FQNEAQ (reference sequence). The CDR3 runs 13 residues. CDR3: CASSPPTGGEFAF. In nucleotides, the CDR3 is TGTGCCAGCAGCCCCCCGACAGGGGGCGAGTTCGCCTTC.

The chain uses TRBV6-5 and TRBJ1-5; D gene unclear. Trimming stripped 0 bases from V and 5 bases from J, with 5 bases between. From germline, CDR1 is MNHEY and CDR2 SVGAGI. The CDR3 runs to 13 residues. The CDR3 here is CASSYSGDQPQHF. DNA of the CDR3: TGTGCCAGCAGTTACTCTGGAGATCAGCCCCAGCATTTT.